The 24 T cell receptor beta chains presented below share a single source sample, sequenced in a study of T cell clonotyping in hematopoietic cell transplantation. Clones were read by immunoSEQ multiplex PCR, and TCRdb kept only the in-frame ones, dropping some. The table lists fewer than 100,000 clones, approximately 95% of them singletons, with roughly 1.5% in the top ten. Time point denoted: recipient sample about 28 days before transplant, after cytoreduction. Sequencing used peripheral blood mononuclear cells, obtained before stem cell transplant. These receptor sequences come from a woman in her fifties or sixties with acute myeloid leukemia. Some clones in this sample may be carry-over from other donors' samples.

This clone is a singleton in its sample. This chain links TRBV5-1 with TRBJ1-1; D gene unclear. Germline CDR1 SGHRS, CDR2 YFSETQ. CDR3 size: 14 residues. V lost 1 base to trimming and J lost 5 bases, with 12 bases between them. CDR3 bases: TGCGCCAGCAGCTTGTCGGTTGGAAGGACTGAAGCTTTCTTT. Its translation is CASSLSVGRTEAFF.

J is TRBJ1-2 and V is TRBV29-1; 9 bases align to TRBD1. Trimming took 5 bases from V and 2 from J; bases not matched to a gene: 9. The CDR3 spans 15 residues. Germline V gives CDR1 SQVTM, CDR2 ANQGSEA. The CDR3 nucleotides read TGCAGCGTTACCCTACAGGGGGCGCTAAACTATGGCTACACCTTC. This encodes CSVTLQGALNYGYTF.

The chain combines TRBV6-5 with TRBJ1-1; D is unclear. Trimming removed 0 bases at V and 0 bases at J, with 5 bases between. Germline CDR1 and CDR2: MNHEY and SVGAGI. The CDR3 is made up of 14 amino acids. The CDR3 DNA follows: TGTGCCAGCAGTTACTCTATTGTGAACACTGAAGCTTTCTTT. This gives the protein CASSYSIVNTEAFF.

The rearrangement joins TRBV4-1 to TRBJ2-7, with D unresolved. Trimming removed 3 bases at V and 4 bases at J, with 7 bases between. Germline values: CDR1 MGHRA, CDR2 YSYEKL. The CDR3 spans 12 residues. The CDR3 sequence is CASSQVGYEQYF. CDR3 nucleotides: TGCGCCAGCAGCCAGGTTGGGTACGAGCAGTACTTC.

The J gene is TRBJ1-1, the V gene TRBV6-6, with 7 bases lining up with TRBD1. Per the germline V gene, CDR1 is MNHNY and CDR2 is SVGAGI (reference sequence). This CDR3 contains 13 residues. V was clipped by 5 bases and J by 0 bases; unmatched bases: 0. The CDR3 reads CASSQGVNTEAFF. The CDR3 bases are TGTGCCAGCAGTCAGGGGGTGAACACTGAAGCTTTCTTT.

This clone was recorded once. The V call is TRBV28, the J call TRBJ2-5; D gene unclear. V shed 8 bases and J shed 5 bases, with 21 bases lying between them. Germline V gives CDR1 MDHEN, CDR2 SYDVKM. The CDR3 has 15 residues. CDR3: CASRTQTGGLETQYF. The CDR3 DNA is TGTGCCAGCCGGACCCAAACGGGTGGGTTGGAGACCCAGTACTTC.

The chain is built from TRBV30 and TRBJ1-2; unclear D gene. There are 14 residues in the CDR3. Trimming cost V 3 bases and J 0 bases, with 11 bases left between them. Germline V gene sequence: CDR1 GTSNPN, CDR2 SVGIG (reference sequence). As DNA, the CDR3 is TGTGCCTGGAGCGGCAATATAGCTAACTATGGCTACACCTTC. Protein sequence: CAWSGNIANYGYTF.

The chain uses TRBV5-5 and TRBJ2-1; maybe TRBD1 (6 bases). Trimming cost V 4 bases and J 4 bases, with 15 bases left between them. The CDR3 runs 15 residues. Germline values: CDR1 SGHKS, CDR2 YYEKEE (reference sequence). As DNA, the CDR3 is TGTGCCAGCAGCCATGACAGGCGACCTTACAATGAGCAGTTCTTC. This encodes CASSHDRRPYNEQFF.

This rearrangement joins TRBV7-2 to TRBJ1-2; TRBD1 matches 9 bases. The V segment lost 1 base and the J segment 8 bases; nucleotides outside the gene matches: 14. Germline assignment: CDR1 SGHTA and CDR2 FQGNSA. The CDR3 is made up of 17 amino acids. This chain's CDR3 is CASSLGWGTGLMRGYTF. The CDR3 region has the DNA TGTGCCAGCAGCTTAGGATGGGGGACAGGGTTAATGCGAGGCTACACCTTC.

This rearrangement joins TRBV7-9 to TRBJ2-6; D call uncertain. The CDR3 extends over 12 amino acids. The V end lost 7 bases, the J end lost 2 bases, and 3 bases lay between the germline ends. CDR1 is SEHNR and CDR2 is FQNEAQ in the germline V gene (reference sequence). CDR3 in amino acids: CASIPGANVLTF. For the CDR3, the DNA is TGTGCCAGCATTCCTGGGGCCAACGTCCTGACTTTC.

The rearrangement joins TRBV25-1 to TRBJ2-7; 7 nucleotides match TRBD1. Losses at the gene ends were 4 bases for V and 2 bases for J; bases not matched to a gene: 2. In germline, CDR1 is MGHDK, CDR2 SYGVNS. This CDR3 is 13 amino acids long. The DNA for the CDR3 is TGTGCCAGCAGTGGACAGGGAACCTACGAGCAGTACTTC. Amino acid sequence: CASSGQGTYEQYF.

This clone was recorded once. The rearrangement joins TRBV30 to TRBJ2-7; no clear D gene. V dropped 6 bases and J dropped 0 bases, with 15 bases sitting between them. Germline V CDR1 and CDR2: GTSNPN, SVGIG (reference sequence). This CDR3 is built from 14 residues. CDR3 DNA: TGTGCCTGTCTCCGACTGAGGAGCTCCTACGAGCAGTACTTC. The encoded protein is CACLRLRSSYEQYF.

The rearrangement links TRBV7-6 to TRBJ2-7; TRBD2 matches 13 bases. The CDR3 runs 14 residues. Per the germline V gene, CDR1 is SGHVS and CDR2 is FNYEAQ. J was trimmed by 6 bases and V by 5 bases; bases with no gene match: 4. Here the CDR3 reads CASSPGLAGVEQYF. In DNA, the CDR3 is TGTGCCAGCAGCCCCGGACTAGCGGGAGTCGAGCAGTACTTC.

For the CDR3, the DNA is TGTGCCAGCAGTGAAACATACCAAGAGACCCAGTACTTC. Its protein product is CASSETYQETQYF. The rearrangement joins TRBV6-4 to TRBJ2-5; D unresolved. This CDR3 is built from 13 residues. The V end was cut by 3 bases, the J end by 0 bases, with 5 bases between. Germline CDR1 reads MRHNA; CDR2 reads SNTAGT.

The chain is built from TRBV30 and TRBJ2-7; unclear D gene. This CDR3 has 14 amino acids. V was cut by 2 bases and J by 6 bases, with 17 bases left in between. Germline lookup yields CDR1 GTSNPN and CDR2 SVGIG (reference sequence). This CDR3 reads CAWSLDPRPGEQYF. The CDR3, as DNA: TGTGCCTGGAGTCTGGACCCACGACCAGGCGAGCAGTACTTC. Full variable domain (outside the CDR3, taken from reference TRBV30 and TRBJ2-7): SQTIHQWPATLVQPVGSPLSLECTVEGTSNPNLYWYRQAAGRGLQLLFYSVGIGQISSEVPQNLSASRPQDRQFILSSKKLLLSDSGFYLCAWSLDPRPGEQYFGPGTRLTVT.

The CDR3 DNA reads TGTGCCAGCAGCATAAACTCTGGGGCCAACGTCCTGACTTTC. This encodes CASSINSGANVLTF. The rearrangement links TRBV7-3 to TRBJ2-6; no clear D gene. This CDR3 region has 14 residues. Germline V gene sequence: CDR1 SGHTA, CDR2 FQGTGA. The V gene lost 5 bases and the J gene lost 0 bases, with 5 bases spanning the gap.

The rearrangement uses TRBV11-3 and TRBJ1-1; D is ambiguous. CDR1 is SGHNT, CDR2 YENEEA, per germline. Between the trimmed V and J ends, which lost 3 bases and 2 bases, there was a span of 7 bases. The CDR3 covers 13 residues. CDR3 amino acids: CASSFTINTEAFF. In DNA, the CDR3 is TGTGCCAGCAGCTTTACAATTAACACTGAAGCTTTCTTT.

This clone was observed once. V usage is TRBV11-2 and J usage is TRBJ1-1; D is perhaps TRBD1 (6 bases). Trimming left V 2 bases short and J 6 bases short, with 22 bases between. The CDR3 runs 17 residues. Looked up from germline, CDR1 is SGHAT and CDR2 is FQNNGV. This chain's CDR3 is CASSLYTPRGRFAEAFF. CDR3 DNA: TGTGCCAGCAGCTTATATACCCCCCGGGGGCGATTCGCTGAAGCTTTCTTT.

The chain recombines TRBV30 with TRBJ1-1, with 10 positions matching TRBD1. Germline V gene sequence: CDR1 GTSNPN, CDR2 SVGIG (reference sequence). V lost 2 bases, J lost 4 bases, and 1 base stayed unmatched. This CDR3 spans 13 amino acids. This CDR3 reads CAWSRTGGTEAFF. As DNA, the CDR3 is TGTGCCTGGAGTCGGACAGGGGGCACTGAAGCTTTCTTT.

This sequence joins TRBV25-1 and TRBJ2-5, with 9 positions matching TRBD2. V lost 1 base and J lost 7; bases outside the gene matches: 4. Germline loops: CDR1 MGHDK, CDR2 SYGVNS. The CDR3 sequence is 14 residues long. As DNA, the CDR3 is TGTGCCAGCAGTGAATTTGGCGGGGGGGGGACCCAGTACTTC. Its protein product is CASSEFGGGGTQYF.

The chain recombines TRBV28 with TRBJ1-2, with D maybe TRBD1 (5 bases). The germline V gene has CDR1 MDHEN and CDR2 SYDVKM. There are 10 residues in the CDR3. V was pared by 5 bases and J by 7 bases, with 5 bases between. CDR3 region: CASSGTGYTF. CDR3 in DNA: TGTGCCAGCAGTGGGACTGGCTACACCTTC.

This clone was counted a single time. The V call is TRBV7-9, the J call TRBJ2-3; D may be TRBD1 (6 bases). CDR3 size: 13 residues. The ends were cut back, 3 bases at V and 6 bases at J, with 10 bases in the middle. The germline CDR1 and CDR2 sequences are SEHNR and FQNEAQ (reference sequence). CDR3: CASSLGAEDTQYF. DNA for the CDR3: TGTGCCAGCAGCTTGGGGGCGGAGGATACGCAGTATTTT. Complete variable domain (other parts from reference TRBV7-9 and TRBJ2-3): DTGVSQNPRHKITKRGQNVTFRCDPISEHNRLYWYRQTLGQGPEFLTYFQNEAQLEKSRLLSDRFSAERPKGSFSTLEIQRTEQGDSAMYLCASSLGAEDTQYFGPGTRLTVL.

The V call is TRBV2, the J call TRBJ2-5; possibly TRBD1 or TRBD2 for D (5 bases each). The CDR3 has 15 residues. Trimming left V 6 bases short and J 4 bases short, with 18 bases between. Per the germline V gene, CDR1 is SNHLY and CDR2 is FYNNEI. This chain's CDR3 is CASRAWGLLGETQYF. CDR3 in DNA: TGTGCCAGCAGGGCTTGGGGGTTGCTAGGAGAGACCCAGTACTTC.

J is TRBJ2-1 and V is TRBV2; 9 bases match TRBD2. Germline V gene data show CDR1 as SNHLY and CDR2 as FYNNEI. Germline trimming cut 5 bases from V and 3 bases from J; bases unmatched to any gene: 11. This CDR3 is built from 17 residues. Here the CDR3 DNA reads TGTGCCAGCAGTACACAGACTAGCGGAACCGTCTACAATGAGCAGTTCTTC. Encoded protein: CASSTQTSGTVYNEQFF.